This TCR beta chain was captured by sequencing in a study of shared clonotypes between healthy human individuals. This clone was seen once. The CDR3 has 13 amino acids. Trimming left V 5 bases short and J 2 bases short, with 10 bases between. Germline CDR1 and CDR2: SGHVS and FQNEAQ. Assay: immunoSEQ multiplex PCR; the TCRdb copy retains only in-frame clones and omits some. The sample consists of more than 2,000,000 clones, 85% to 95% of them appearing once. Sequencing was carried out using naive CD4+ T cells from PBMCs. Sample subset: CD45RA+ positively selected. This chain connects TRBV7-8 to TRBJ2-7; the D is unclear. This clonotype originated in a man younger than 35 in good health. Some clones in this sample may be carry-over from other donors' samples. The CDR3 loop reads CASSRTGPYEQYF. The CDR3 DNA reads TGTGCCAGCAGCCGGACCGGGCCCTACGAGCAGTACTTC.